The rows below give T cell receptor beta chains drawn from one sample of a study of cytomegalovirus exposure and HLA in healthy donors. Sequencing used immunoSEQ multiplex PCR; TCRdb keeps in-frame clones, though not all of them. The data hold 150,000 or so clones, with 65% to 80% observed a single time. Sequenced: PBMCs. Receptors were obtained from a male donor in good health and CMV-seronegative. Each CDR3 is given with its conserved first and last residue. Fields, in order: J gene, V gene, D gene, clone size, CDR3 DNA, CDR3 protein. The D gene is left open where the match is weak. Where a row states a size, it is once, few, many or the class of an expanded clone; other rows omit it.

>TRBJ1-5|TRBV15|NA|NA
TGTGCCACCAGCAGAGGGGGGCTGGGAGGGCCGATCGGTCAGCCCCAGCATTTT
CATSRGGLGGPIGQPQHF
>TRBJ1-5|TRBV19|TRBD1|NA
TGTGCCAGTAGTCTCGACGCGCCGGGACAGGCCTTCTTTAACGGTCAGCCCCAGCATTTT
CASSLDAPGQAFFNGQPQHF
>TRBJ2-1|TRBV28|NA|once
TGTGCCAGCAGTTCCAGGGGAAGGTCCTACAATGAGCAGTTCTTC
CASSSRGRSYNEQFF
>TRBJ1-2|TRBV28|NA|few
TGTGCCAGCAGCCTTACCGACAGGCGCTATGGCTACACCTTC
CASSLTDRRYGYTF
>TRBJ2-5|TRBV9|NA|NA
TGTGCCAGCAGCGACGCAGGGACTGCCGTCGGGGCCCAGTACTTC
CASSDAGTAVGAQYF
>TRBJ1-2|TRBV6-5|NA|medium-sized
TGTGCCAGCTCCCCGGGATTTTATGGCTACACCTTC
CASSPGFYGYTF
>TRBJ2-2|TRBV5-1|NA|NA
TGCGCCAGCAGCCAAGAAGGGGCAAACACCGGGGAGCTGTTTTTT
CASSQEGANTGELFF
>TRBJ2-5|TRBV7-8|TRBD1|few
TGTGCCAGCAGCTTAGCGGTACAGGGGAGGACCCAGTACTTC
CASSLAVQGRTQYF
>TRBJ1-2|TRBV7-2|TRBD1|NA
TGTGCCAGCAGCTCATACCTAGGGACAGCCTCTTCTATCGGCTACACCTTC
CASSSYLGTASSIGYTF
>TRBJ1-2|TRBV5-6|TRBD1|NA
TGTGCCAGCAGCTCCATCTCAGGGGGCTATGGCTACACCTTC
CASSSISGGYGYTF
>TRBJ1-2|TRBV6-6|NA|NA
TGTGCCAGCAGTTACTCGAGAGGGGGGGCGGATGGCTACACCTTC
CASSYSRGGADGYTF
>TRBJ1-5|TRBV30|NA|NA
TGTGCCTGGAGTGTAGGCAGGGGACAGCCCCAGCATTTT
CAWSVGRGQPQHF
>TRBJ2-7|TRBV5-5|TRBD1|NA
TGTGCCAGCAGCTTGCCGGGACAGGGGAGAGGTTACGACCTACGCTACGAGCAGTACTTC
CASSLPGQGRGYDLRYEQYF
>TRBJ2-1|TRBV5-4|NA|NA
TGTGCCAGCAGCTTGGGGGCCCCCCCACAGGGAACCTACAATGAGCAGTTCTTC
CASSLGAPPQGTYNEQFF
>TRBJ2-5|TRBV5-1|NA|NA
TGCGCCAGCAGCTCCGAGACAGGGACTCAAGAGACCCAGTACTTC
CASSSETGTQETQYF
>TRBJ2-3|TRBV19|TRBD1|NA
TGTGCCAGTAGTATAGAGGCAGGGGGTAGGGGGTCAGATACGCAGTATTTT
CASSIEAGGRGSDTQYF
>TRBJ1-4|TRBV19|TRBD1|NA
TGTGCCAGTAGTGTCGGACAGGGGATTCAAGAAAAACTGTTTTTT
CASSVGQGIQEKLFF
>TRBJ1-1|TRBV28|TRBD1|NA
TGTGCCAGCAGTGTCGGACAGGGAGGGTATACTGAAGCTTTCTTT
CASSVGQGGYTEAFF
>TRBJ1-1|TRBV30|NA|few
TGTGCCTGGAGTCCGACAGGATTTAACACTGAAGCTTTCTTT
CAWSPTGFNTEAFF
>TRBJ2-4|TRBV19|TRBD1|NA
TGTGCCAGTAGTAAACCGGGACAGGGTAACATTCAGTACTTC
CASSKPGQGNIQYF
>TRBJ2-3|TRBV9|NA|NA
TGTGCCAGCAGCCCCCGCCTAGTAGGCACAGATACGCAGTATTTT
CASSPRLVGTDTQYF
>TRBJ2-7|TRBV27|TRBD1|NA
TGTGCCAGCAGTTCCACGGACAGGGTAGGCGAGCAGTACTTC
CASSSTDRVGEQYF
>TRBJ2-5|TRBV5-1|TRBD1|NA
TGCGCCAGCAGCTTTCAGGGGGCTCAAGAGACCCAGTACTTC
CASSFQGAQETQYF
>TRBJ2-5|TRBV30|TRBD2|few
TGTGCCTGGAGTGCAAAGGGACTAGCGGGAGTAGCCCAGTACTTC
CAWSAKGLAGVAQYF
>TRBJ1-5|TRBV6-1|NA|NA
TGTGCCGCTGGACACAGGGAAAGGGATCAGCCCCAGCATTTT
CAAGHRERDQPQHF
>TRBJ2-5|TRBV7-9|NA|NA
TGTGCCAGCAGCTTAGCGCAGGGCAGGGCCTCCCGGGAGACCCAGTACTTC
CASSLAQGRASRETQYF
>TRBJ2-7|TRBV28|NA|once
TGTGCCAGCACCGTTATGGGCACGGGACAATTTTCCTACGAGCAGTACTTC
CASTVMGTGQFSYEQYF
>TRBJ2-6|TRBV5-1|TRBD1|few
TGCGCCAGCAGCTTCGGCGACAGGGCGGCTGGGGCCAACGTCCTGACTTTC
CASSFGDRAAGANVLTF
>TRBJ2-7|TRBV28|TRBD2|once
TGTGCCAGCAGTGGGACTAGCGGCCTCTACGAGCAGTACTTC
CASSGTSGLYEQYF
>TRBJ2-2|TRBV10-3|NA|NA
TGTGCCATCAGTGGGTACAGAGACACCGGGGAGCTGTTTTTT
CAISGYRDTGELFF
>TRBJ1-2|TRBV28|TRBD1|NA
TGTGCCAGTTGCAAAGGGGGTGTGGACAGGTGGGGCTACACCTTC
CASCKGGVDRWGYTF
>TRBJ1-2|TRBV2|NA|once
TGTGCCAGCAAAGAGGACGGCGGGAACTATGGCTACACCTTC
CASKEDGGNYGYTF
>TRBJ2-3|TRBV2|NA|NA
TGTGCCAGCAGTGCAACCATTGACAGCCTCACAGATACGCAGTATTTT
CASSATIDSLTDTQYF
>TRBJ1-1|TRBV28|TRBD1|few
TGTGCCAGCAGCAGGGACAGGAACACTGAAGCTTTCTTT
CASSRDRNTEAFF
>TRBJ2-7|TRBV6-5|NA|NA
TGTGCCAGCAGTTACTCCCAGCGTGGCTCCTACGAGCAGTACTTC
CASSYSQRGSYEQYF
>TRBJ1-1|TRBV18|NA|NA
TGTGCCAGCTCACTTCAAAGTCGGGGAGTCGGAACTGAAGCTTTCTTT
CASSLQSRGVGTEAFF
>TRBJ1-4|TRBV28|TRBD1|NA
TGTGCCAGCAGTTTACGCCGGCCAGGGGGTAATGAAAAACTGTTTTTT
CASSLRRPGGNEKLFF
>TRBJ1-3|TRBV19|TRBD1|many
TGTGCCAGTAATAAAGGGGGCACTGGAAACACCATATATTTT
CASNKGGTGNTIYF
>TRBJ1-1|TRBV5-5|TRBD1|NA
TGTGCCAGCAGATTCGCAGGAGGGGGCCGGAACACTGAAGCTTTCTTT
CASRFAGGGRNTEAFF
>TRBJ2-1|TRBV18|TRBD1|few
TGTGCCAGCTCACAAGGACAGGGGGACTACAATGAGCAGTTCTTC
CASSQGQGDYNEQFF
>TRBJ1-4|TRBV13|NA|once
TGTGCCAGCAGGCTCTTTGGAGAAACTAATGAAAAACTGTTTTTT
CASRLFGETNEKLFF
>TRBJ2-7|TRBV7-2|TRBD2|NA
TGTGCCAGCAGCTTAGCTAGCGGGTCCTCCTACGAGCAGTACTTC
CASSLASGSSYEQYF
>TRBJ1-3|TRBV7-9|NA|NA
TGTGCCAGCAGCCTCGGACAGCTGGACTCTGGAAACACCATATATTTT
CASSLGQLDSGNTIYF
>TRBJ2-6|TRBV5-5|NA|few
TGTGCCAGCAGCATCGCAGGGACAGGGGCCAACGTCCTGACTTTC
CASSIAGTGANVLTF